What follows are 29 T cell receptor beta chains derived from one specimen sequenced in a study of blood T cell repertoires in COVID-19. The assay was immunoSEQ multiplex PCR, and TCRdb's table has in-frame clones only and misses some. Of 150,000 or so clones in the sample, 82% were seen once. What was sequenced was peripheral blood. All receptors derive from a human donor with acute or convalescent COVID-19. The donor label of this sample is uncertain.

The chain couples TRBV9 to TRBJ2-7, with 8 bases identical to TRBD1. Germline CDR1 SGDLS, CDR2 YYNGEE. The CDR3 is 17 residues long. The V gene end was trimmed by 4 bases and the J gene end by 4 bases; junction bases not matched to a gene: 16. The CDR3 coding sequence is TGTGCCAGCAGCCCAGGGGGCGGGGCAAGGGAGTGGTACGAGCAGTACTTC. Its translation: CASSPGGGAREWYEQYF.

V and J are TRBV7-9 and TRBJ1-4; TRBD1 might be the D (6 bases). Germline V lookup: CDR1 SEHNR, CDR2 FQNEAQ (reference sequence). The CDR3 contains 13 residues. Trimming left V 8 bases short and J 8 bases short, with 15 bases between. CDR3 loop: CASGYREGEKLFF. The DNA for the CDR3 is TGTGCCAGCGGCTACAGGGAGGGGGAAAAACTGTTTTTT.

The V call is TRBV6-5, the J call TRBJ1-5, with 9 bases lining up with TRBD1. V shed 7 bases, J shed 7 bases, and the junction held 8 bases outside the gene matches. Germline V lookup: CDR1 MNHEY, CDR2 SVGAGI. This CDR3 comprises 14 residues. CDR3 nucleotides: TGTGCCAGCAAAAGGACAGGGGATGGACAGCCCCAGCATTTT. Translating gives CASKRTGDGQPQHF.

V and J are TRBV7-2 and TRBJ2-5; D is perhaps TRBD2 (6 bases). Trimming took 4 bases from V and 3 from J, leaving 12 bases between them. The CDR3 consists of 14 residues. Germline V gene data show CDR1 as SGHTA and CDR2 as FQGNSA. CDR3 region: CASSWRGREETQYF. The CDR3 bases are TGTGCCAGCAGCTGGCGGGGCCGGGAAGAGACCCAGTACTTC.

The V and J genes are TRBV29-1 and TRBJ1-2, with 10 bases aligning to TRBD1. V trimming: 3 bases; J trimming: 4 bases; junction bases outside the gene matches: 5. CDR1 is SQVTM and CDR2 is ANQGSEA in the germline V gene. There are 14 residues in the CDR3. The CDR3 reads CSVDGDRGTYGYTF. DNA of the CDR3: TGCAGCGTTGACGGGGACAGGGGAACCTATGGCTACACCTTC.

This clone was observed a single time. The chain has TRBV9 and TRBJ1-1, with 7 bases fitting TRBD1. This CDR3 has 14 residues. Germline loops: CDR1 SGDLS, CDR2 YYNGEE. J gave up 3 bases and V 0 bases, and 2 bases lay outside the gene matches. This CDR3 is CASSVGQGHTEAFF. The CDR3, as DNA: TGTGCCAGCAGCGTAGGACAGGGCCACACTGAAGCTTTCTTT.

In nucleotides, the CDR3 is TGTGCCACCAGCAGGGCGGTGAGCGGGTTCGCCTACGAGCAGTACTTC. Protein product: CATSRAVSGFAYEQYF. This sequence joins TRBV15 and TRBJ2-7, with D possibly TRBD2 on 6 matching bases. This CDR3 spans 16 amino acids. Germline values: CDR1 LNHNV, CDR2 YYDKDF (reference sequence). Trimming took 3 bases from V and 2 from J, leaving 17 bases between them. The variable domain in full, with the rest retrieved from reference TRBV15 and TRBJ2-7, is DAMVIQNPRYQVTQFGKPVTLSCSQTLNHNVMYWYQQKSSQAPKLLFHYYDKDFNNEADTPDNFQSRRPNTSFCFLDIRSPGLGDTAMYLCATSRAVSGFAYEQYFGPGTRLTVT.

Here the CDR3 reads CSVEGQIMTEAFF. In DNA, the CDR3 is TGCAGCGTTGAAGGACAGATTATGACTGAAGCTTTCTTT. The chain links TRBV29-1 to TRBJ1-1; TRBD1 is a possible D gene (5 bases). V was cut by 1 base and J by 5 bases, with 11 bases left in between. In germline, CDR1 is SQVTM, CDR2 ANQGSEA. CDR3 length: 13 residues. The full variable domain, rest sourced from reference TRBV29-1 and TRBJ1-1, is SAVISQKPSRDICQRGTSLTIQCQVDSQVTMMFWYRQQPGQSLTLIATANQGSEATYESGFVIDKFPISRPNLTFSTLTVSNMSPEDSSIYLCSVEGQIMTEAFFGQGTRLTVV.

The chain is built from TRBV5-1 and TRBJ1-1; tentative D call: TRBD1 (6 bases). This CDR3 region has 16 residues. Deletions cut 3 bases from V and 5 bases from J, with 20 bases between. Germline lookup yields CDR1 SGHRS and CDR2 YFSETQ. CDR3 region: CASSSDRSGGRTEAFF. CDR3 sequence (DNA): TGCGCCAGCAGCTCGGATCGGTCGGGGGGCAGGACTGAAGCTTTCTTT.

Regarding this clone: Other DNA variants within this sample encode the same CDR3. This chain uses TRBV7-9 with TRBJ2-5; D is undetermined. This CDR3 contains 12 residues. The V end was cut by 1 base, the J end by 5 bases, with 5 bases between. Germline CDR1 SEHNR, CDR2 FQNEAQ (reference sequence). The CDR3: CASSLESETQYF. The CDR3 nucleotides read TGTGCCAGCAGCTTAGAATCGGAGACCCAGTACTTC.

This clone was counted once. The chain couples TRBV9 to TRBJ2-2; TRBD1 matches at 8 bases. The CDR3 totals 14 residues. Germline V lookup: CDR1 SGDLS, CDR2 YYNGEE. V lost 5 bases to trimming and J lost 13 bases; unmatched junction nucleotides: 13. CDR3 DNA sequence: TGTGCCAGCAGTGCCGGGACAGGACCCCTGGGGCTGTTTTTT. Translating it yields CASSAGTGPLGLFF.

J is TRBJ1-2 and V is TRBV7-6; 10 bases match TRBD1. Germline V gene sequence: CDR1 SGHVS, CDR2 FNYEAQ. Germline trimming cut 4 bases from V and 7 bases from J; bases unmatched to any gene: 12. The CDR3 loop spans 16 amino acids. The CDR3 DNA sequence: TGTGCCAGCAGCTCCTTAGTCGGGACAGGGGTTGGTGGCTACACCTTC. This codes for CASSSLVGTGVGGYTF.

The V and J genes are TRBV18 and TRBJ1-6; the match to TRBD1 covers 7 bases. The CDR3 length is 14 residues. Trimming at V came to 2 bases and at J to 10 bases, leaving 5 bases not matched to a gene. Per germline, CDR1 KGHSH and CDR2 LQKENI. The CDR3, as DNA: TGTGCCAGCTCACCAGACAGGGAGCGCTCACCCCTCCACTTT. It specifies CASSPDRERSPLHF.

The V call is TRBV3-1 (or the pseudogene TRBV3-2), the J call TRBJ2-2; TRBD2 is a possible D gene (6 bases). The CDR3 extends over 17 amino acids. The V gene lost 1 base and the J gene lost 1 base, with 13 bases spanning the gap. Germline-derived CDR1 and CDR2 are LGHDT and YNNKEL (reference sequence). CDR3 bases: TGTGCCAGCAGCCAAGGGCGGGGCGGTGGGAACACCGGGGAGCTGTTTTTT. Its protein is CASSQGRGGGNTGELFF.

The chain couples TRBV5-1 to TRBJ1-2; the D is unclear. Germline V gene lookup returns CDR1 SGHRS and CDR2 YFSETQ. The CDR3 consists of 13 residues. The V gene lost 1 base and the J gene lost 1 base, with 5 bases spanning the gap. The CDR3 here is CASSLPGNYGYTF. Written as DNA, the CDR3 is TGCGCCAGCAGCTTGCCGGGTAACTATGGCTACACCTTC.

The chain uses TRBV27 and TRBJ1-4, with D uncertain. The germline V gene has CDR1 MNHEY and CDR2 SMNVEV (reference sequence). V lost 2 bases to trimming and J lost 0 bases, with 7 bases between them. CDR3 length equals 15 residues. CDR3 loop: CASSLRVTTNEKLFF. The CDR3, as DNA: TGTGCCAGCAGTTTACGGGTGACAACTAATGAAAAACTGTTTTTT.

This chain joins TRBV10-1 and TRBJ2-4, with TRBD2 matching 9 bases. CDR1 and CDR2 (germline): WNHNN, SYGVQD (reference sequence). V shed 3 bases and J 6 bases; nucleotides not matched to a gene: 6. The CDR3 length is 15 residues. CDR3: CASSERRGGINIQYF. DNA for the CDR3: TGCGCCAGCAGTGAAAGGCGGGGGGGCATAAACATTCAGTACTTC.

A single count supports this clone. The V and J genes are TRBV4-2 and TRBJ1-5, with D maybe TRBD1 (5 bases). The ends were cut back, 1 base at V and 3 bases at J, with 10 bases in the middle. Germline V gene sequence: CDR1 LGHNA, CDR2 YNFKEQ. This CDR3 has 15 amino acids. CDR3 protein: CASSQGGGTNQPQHF. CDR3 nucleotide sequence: TGTGCCAGCAGCCAAGGGGGGGGGACCAATCAGCCCCAGCATTTT.

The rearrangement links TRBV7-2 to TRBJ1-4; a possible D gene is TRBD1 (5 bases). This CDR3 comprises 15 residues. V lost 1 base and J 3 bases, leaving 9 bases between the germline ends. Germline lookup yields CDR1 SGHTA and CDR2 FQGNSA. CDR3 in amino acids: CASSLVARANEKLFF. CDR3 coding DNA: TGTGCCAGCAGCTTAGTAGCCAGGGCTAATGAAAAACTGTTTTTT.

The chain's CDR3 is CASSLYQGPNTEAFF. CDR3 nucleotides: TGCGCCAGCAGCTTGTACCAGGGCCCGAACACTGAAGCTTTCTTT. The chain is built from TRBV5-1 and TRBJ1-1; D is perhaps TRBD1 (5 bases). The V gene's germline CDR1 is SGHRS and CDR2 YFSETQ. The ends were cut back, 1 base at V and 1 base at J, with 11 bases in the middle. The CDR3 contains 15 residues.

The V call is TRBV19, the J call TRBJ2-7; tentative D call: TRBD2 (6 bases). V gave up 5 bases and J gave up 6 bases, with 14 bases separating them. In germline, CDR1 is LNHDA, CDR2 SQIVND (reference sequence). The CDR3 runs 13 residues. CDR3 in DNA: TGTGCCAGTAGTTCATACTCGACTAGCGAGCAGTACTTC. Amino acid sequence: CASSSYSTSEQYF. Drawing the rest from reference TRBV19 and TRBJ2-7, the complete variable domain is DGGITQSPKYLFRKEGQNVTLSCEQNLNHDAMYWYRQDPGQGLRLIYYSQIVNDFQKGDIAEGYSVSREKKESFPLTVTSAQKNPTAFYLCASSSYSTSEQYFGPGTRLTVT.

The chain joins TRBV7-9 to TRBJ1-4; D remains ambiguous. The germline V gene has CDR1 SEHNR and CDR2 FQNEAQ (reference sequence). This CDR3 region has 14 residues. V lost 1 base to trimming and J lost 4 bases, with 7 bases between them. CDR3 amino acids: CASSLGSGNEKLFF. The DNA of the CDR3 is TGTGCCAGCAGCTTAGGCTCCGGTAATGAAAAACTGTTTTTT.

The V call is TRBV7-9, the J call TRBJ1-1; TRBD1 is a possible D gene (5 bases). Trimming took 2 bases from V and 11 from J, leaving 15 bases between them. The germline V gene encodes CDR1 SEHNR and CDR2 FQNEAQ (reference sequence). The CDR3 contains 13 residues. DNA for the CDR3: TGTGCCAGCAGCTTACCCCAGGGATTTGGTGCTTTCTTT. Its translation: CASSLPQGFGAFF.

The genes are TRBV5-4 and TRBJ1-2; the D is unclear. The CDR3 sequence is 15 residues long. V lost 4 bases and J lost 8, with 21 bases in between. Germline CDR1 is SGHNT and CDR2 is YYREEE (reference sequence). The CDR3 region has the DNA TGTGCCAGCAGCCCAGGCTTCGGGGAGACGCTCGGCTACACCTTC. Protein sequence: CASSPGFGETLGYTF.

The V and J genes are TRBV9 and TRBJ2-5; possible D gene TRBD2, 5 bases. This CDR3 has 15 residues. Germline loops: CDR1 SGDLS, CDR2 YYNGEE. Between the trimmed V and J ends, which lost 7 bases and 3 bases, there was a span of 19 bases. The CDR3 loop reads CASSTSGNSKETQYF. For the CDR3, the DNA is TGTGCCAGCTCCACATCCGGGAATTCCAAAGAGACCCAGTACTTC.

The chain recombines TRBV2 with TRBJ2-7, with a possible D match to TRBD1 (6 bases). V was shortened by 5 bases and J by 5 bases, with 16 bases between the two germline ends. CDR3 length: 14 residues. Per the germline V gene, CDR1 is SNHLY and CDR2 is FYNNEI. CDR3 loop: CASSPRQDLHEQYF. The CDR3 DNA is TGTGCCAGCAGTCCACGACAGGACCTACACGAGCAGTACTTC.

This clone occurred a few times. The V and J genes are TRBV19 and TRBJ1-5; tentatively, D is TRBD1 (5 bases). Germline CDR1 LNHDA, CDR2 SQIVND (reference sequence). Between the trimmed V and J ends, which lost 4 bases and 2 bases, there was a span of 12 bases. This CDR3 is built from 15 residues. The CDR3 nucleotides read TGTGCCAGTAGTACCCCTCAGGGTGGCAATCAGCCCCAGCATTTT. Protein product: CASSTPQGGNQPQHF.

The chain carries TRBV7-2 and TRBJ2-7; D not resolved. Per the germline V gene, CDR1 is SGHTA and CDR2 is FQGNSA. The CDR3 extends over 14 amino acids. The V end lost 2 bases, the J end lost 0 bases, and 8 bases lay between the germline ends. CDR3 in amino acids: CASSLSVLSYEQYF. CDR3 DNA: TGTGCCAGCAGCTTATCAGTTCTCTCCTACGAGCAGTACTTC.

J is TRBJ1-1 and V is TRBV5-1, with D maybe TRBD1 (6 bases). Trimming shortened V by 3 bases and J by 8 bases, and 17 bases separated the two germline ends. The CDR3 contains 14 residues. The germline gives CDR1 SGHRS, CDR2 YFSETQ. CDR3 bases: TGCGCCAGCAGCTCGACAGGCCGGAGTGCGGAAGCTTTCTTT. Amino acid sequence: CASSSTGRSAEAFF.